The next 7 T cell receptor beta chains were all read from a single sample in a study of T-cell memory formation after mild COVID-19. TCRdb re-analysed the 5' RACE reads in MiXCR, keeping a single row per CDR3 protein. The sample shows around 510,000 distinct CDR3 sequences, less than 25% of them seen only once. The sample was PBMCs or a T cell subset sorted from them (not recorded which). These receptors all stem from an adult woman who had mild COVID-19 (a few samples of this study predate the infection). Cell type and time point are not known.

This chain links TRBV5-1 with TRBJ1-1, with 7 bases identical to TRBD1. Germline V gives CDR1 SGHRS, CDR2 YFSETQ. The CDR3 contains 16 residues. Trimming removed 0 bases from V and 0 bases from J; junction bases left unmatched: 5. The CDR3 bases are TGCGCCAGCAGCTTGGTTCAGGGGGTGTTGAACACTGAAGCTTTCTTT. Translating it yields CASSLVQGVLNTEAFF.

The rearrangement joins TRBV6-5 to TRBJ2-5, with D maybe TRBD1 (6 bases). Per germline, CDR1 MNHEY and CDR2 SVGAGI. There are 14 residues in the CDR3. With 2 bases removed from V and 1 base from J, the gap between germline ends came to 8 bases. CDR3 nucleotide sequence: TGTGCCAGCAGTTACGACAGGCGCCAAGAGACCCAGTACTTC. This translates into CASSYDRRQETQYF.

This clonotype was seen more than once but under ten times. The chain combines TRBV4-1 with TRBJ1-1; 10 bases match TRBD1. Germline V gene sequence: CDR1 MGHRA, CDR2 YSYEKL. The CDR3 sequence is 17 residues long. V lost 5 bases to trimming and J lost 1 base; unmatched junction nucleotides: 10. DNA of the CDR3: TGCGCCAGCAGCGGAGACAGGGGGCCGAGGACGAACACTGAAGCTTTCTTT. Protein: CASSGDRGPRTNTEAFF.

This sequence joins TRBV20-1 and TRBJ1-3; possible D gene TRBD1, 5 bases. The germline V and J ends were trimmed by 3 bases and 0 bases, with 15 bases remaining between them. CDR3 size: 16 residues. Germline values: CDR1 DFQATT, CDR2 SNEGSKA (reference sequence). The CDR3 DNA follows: TGCAGTGCTAGGCCAGGGTCCCGCTACTCTGGAAACACCATATATTTT. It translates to CSARPGSRYSGNTIYF.

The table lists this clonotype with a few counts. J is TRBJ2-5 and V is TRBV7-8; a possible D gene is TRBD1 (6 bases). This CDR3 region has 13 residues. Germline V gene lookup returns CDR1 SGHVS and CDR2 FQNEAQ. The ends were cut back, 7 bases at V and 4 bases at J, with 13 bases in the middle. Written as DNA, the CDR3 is TGTGCCAGCAACCTCCAAGGGGGAGAGACCCAGTACTTC. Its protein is CASNLQGGETQYF.

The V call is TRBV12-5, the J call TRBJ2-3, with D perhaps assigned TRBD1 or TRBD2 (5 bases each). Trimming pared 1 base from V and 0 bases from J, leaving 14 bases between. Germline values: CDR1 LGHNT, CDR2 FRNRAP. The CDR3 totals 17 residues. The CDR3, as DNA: TGTGCTAGTGGTTTGGCCTCCGGGACGATCAGCACAGATACGCAGTATTTT. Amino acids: CASGLASGTISTDTQYF. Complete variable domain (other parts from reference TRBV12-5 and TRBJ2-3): DARVTQTPRHKVTEMGQEVTMRCQPILGHNTVFWYRQTMMQGLELLAYFRNRAPLDDSGMPKDRFSAEMPDATLATLKIQPSEPRDSAVYFCASGLASGTISTDTQYFGPGTRLTVL.

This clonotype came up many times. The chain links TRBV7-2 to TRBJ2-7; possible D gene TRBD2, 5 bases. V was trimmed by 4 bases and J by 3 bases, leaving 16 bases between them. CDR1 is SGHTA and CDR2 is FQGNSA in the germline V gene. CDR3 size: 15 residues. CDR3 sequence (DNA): TGTGCCAGCAGCTCGAATACGGGATCATTCTACGAGCAGTACTTC. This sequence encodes CASSSNTGSFYEQYF.